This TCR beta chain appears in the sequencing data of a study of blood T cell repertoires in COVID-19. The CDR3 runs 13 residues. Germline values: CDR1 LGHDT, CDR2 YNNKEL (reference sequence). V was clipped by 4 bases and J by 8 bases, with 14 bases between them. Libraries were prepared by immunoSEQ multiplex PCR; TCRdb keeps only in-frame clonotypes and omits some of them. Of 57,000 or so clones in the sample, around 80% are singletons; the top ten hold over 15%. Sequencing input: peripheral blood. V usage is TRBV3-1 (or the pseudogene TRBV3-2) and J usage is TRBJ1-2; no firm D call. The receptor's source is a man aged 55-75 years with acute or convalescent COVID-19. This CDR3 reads CASSPSPREGYTF. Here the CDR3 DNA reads TGTGCCAGCAGCCCCTCGCCGCGGGAAGGCTACACCTTC.